The 32 T cell receptor beta chains given below trace back to one sample, sequenced in a study of high-grade serous ovarian cancer treatment subgroups. Using immunoSEQ multiplex PCR, the repertoire was profiled, and TCRdb retains in-frame clones only, with some absent. The sample holds around 30,000 clones, about 80% seen once. Tumor samples were obtained before definitive surgery or chemotherapy. Sequencing used tumor tissue. These receptors came from a human donor with high-grade serous ovarian cancer.

This chain joins TRBV18 and TRBJ1-5, with unresolved D. Germline assignment: CDR1 KGHSH and CDR2 LQKENI. V gave up 1 base and J gave up 6 bases, with 13 bases separating them. The CDR3 is made up of 15 amino acids. CDR3 amino acids: CASSPLDGRGQPQHF. The DNA of the CDR3 is TGTGCCAGCTCACCACTGGACGGGAGAGGTCAGCCCCAGCATTTT.

In this sample, this clone turned up a few times. The gene calls are TRBV28 and TRBJ1-4; D uncertain. Trimming cost V 6 bases and J 5 bases, with 13 bases left between them. The CDR3 contains 14 residues. Germline V gene lookup returns CDR1 MDHEN and CDR2 SYDVKM. The CDR3 protein is CASSQTRFNEKLFF. The DNA of the CDR3 is TGTGCCAGCAGCCAGACTCGGTTCAATGAAAAACTGTTTTTT. Full variable domain (remainder filled in from reference TRBV28 and TRBJ1-4): DVKVTQSSRYLVKRTGEKVFLECVQDMDHENMFWYRQDPGLGLRLIYFSYDVKMKEKGDIPEGYSVSREKKERFSLILESASTNQTSMYLCASSQTRFNEKLFFGSGTQLSVL.

The chain has TRBV28 and TRBJ2-5; D is undetermined. The CDR3 runs 12 residues. Germline V gene lookup returns CDR1 MDHEN and CDR2 SYDVKM. Trimming pared 8 bases from V and 3 bases from J, leaving 10 bases between. The CDR3 DNA reads as TGTGCCAGCCGAAGGCCTAAAGAGACCCAGTACTTC. Its protein is CASRRPKETQYF.

The chain links TRBV6-5 to TRBJ2-1; 8 bases align to TRBD2. The length of the CDR3 is 15 residues. Germline trimming cut 6 bases from V and 7 bases from J; bases unmatched to any gene: 11. CDR1 is MNHEY, CDR2 SVGAGI, per germline. The CDR3 nucleotides are TGTGCCAGCAGCCCCCGGGGACTAGGGGGTAATGAGCAGTTCTTC. Its translation: CASSPRGLGGNEQFF.

The chain couples TRBV5-1 to TRBJ2-4, with 10 bases that match TRBD2. CDR3 size: 15 residues. V trimming: 3 bases; J trimming: 6 bases; junction bases outside the gene matches: 6. The germline CDR1 and CDR2 sequences are SGHRS and YFSETQ. This chain's CDR3 is CASSSSGRGGNIQYF. The CDR3 nucleotides are TGCGCCAGCAGCTCTAGCGGGAGAGGAGGAAACATTCAGTACTTC.

The J gene is TRBJ1-2, the V gene TRBV28; D is unclear. Germline-derived CDR1 and CDR2 are MDHEN and SYDVKM. CDR3 size: 13 residues. The V and J ends lost 6 bases and 5 bases respectively, with 13 bases between them. The CDR3 spells CASSSQSEYGYTF. In nucleotides, the CDR3 is TGTGCCAGCAGCTCGCAGTCGGAGTATGGCTACACCTTC.

This chain uses TRBV4-2 with TRBJ1-2; 7 bases are shared with TRBD1. J gave up 1 base and V 2 bases, and 7 bases lay outside the gene matches. This CDR3 contains 16 residues. CDR1 and CDR2 (germline): LGHNA, YNFKEQ. The CDR3 region is CASSQYSQGVNYGYTF. The CDR3 nucleotides are TGTGCCAGCAGCCAATACTCTCAGGGGGTTAACTATGGCTACACCTTC.

The chain links TRBV30 to TRBJ2-7; weak D call: TRBD1 (5 bases). This CDR3 comprises 12 residues. Germline values: CDR1 GTSNPN, CDR2 SVGIG (reference sequence). V lost 3 bases and J 5 bases, leaving 11 bases between the germline ends. The CDR3 loop is CAWSDGHNEQYF. CDR3 sequence (DNA): TGTGCCTGGAGCGATGGACATAACGAGCAGTACTTC. Full variable domain (remainder filled in from reference TRBV30 and TRBJ2-7): SQTIHQWPATLVQPVGSPLSLECTVEGTSNPNLYWYRQAAGRGLQLLFYSVGIGQISSEVPQNLSASRPQDRQFILSSKKLLLSDSGFYLCAWSDGHNEQYFGPGTRLTVT.

This clone appeared a few times. The CDR3: CASRPAGLHQPQHF. CDR3 DNA sequence: TGTGCCAGCAGGCCAGCAGGACTACATCAGCCCCAGCATTTT. The J gene is TRBJ1-5, the V gene TRBV6-1; D ambiguous. This CDR3 is built from 14 residues. Per germline, CDR1 MNHNS and CDR2 SASEGT. V was shortened by 6 bases and J by 5 bases, with 14 bases between the two germline ends.

This sequence joins TRBV19 and TRBJ1-5; D call uncertain. Germline loops: CDR1 LNHDA, CDR2 SQIVND (reference sequence). Trimming stripped 2 bases from V and 3 bases from J, with 17 bases between. The length of the CDR3 is 17 residues. The CDR3 is CASSIKVSRYLNQPQHF. The CDR3 DNA is TGTGCCAGTAGTATAAAAGTCTCTCGGTACCTCAATCAGCCCCAGCATTTT.

V usage is TRBV28 and J usage is TRBJ2-7; 8 nucleotides align to TRBD2. V trimming: 6 bases; J trimming: 5 bases; junction bases outside the gene matches: 3. The CDR3 is made up of 12 amino acids. Germline-derived CDR1 and CDR2 are MDHEN and SYDVKM. CDR3 sequence: CASRGGLDEQYF. CDR3 DNA sequence: TGTGCCAGCAGAGGGGGACTAGACGAGCAGTACTTC.

The genes are TRBV27 and TRBJ2-5, with D possibly called TRBD1 or TRBD2 (5 bases each). In germline, CDR1 is MNHEY, CDR2 SMNVEV (reference sequence). Trimming removed 2 bases from V and 4 bases from J, with 14 bases in between. The CDR3 loop spans 15 amino acids. The CDR3 spells CASSLTGTWGETQYF. The CDR3 DNA reads TGTGCCAGCAGTTTAACCGGGACCTGGGGAGAGACCCAGTACTTC.

V and J are TRBV19 and TRBJ1-5; no definite D call. Germline V lookup: CDR1 LNHDA, CDR2 SQIVND (reference sequence). The CDR3 totals 15 residues. Trimming removed 6 bases from V and 3 bases from J, with 15 bases in between. CDR3 nucleotide sequence: TGTGCCAGTAGGGTCGGAGCAAGATCCAATCAGCCCCAGCATTTT. Protein: CASRVGARSNQPQHF.

The rearrangement links TRBV2 to TRBJ2-7; the D gene is possibly TRBD2 (6 bases). The CDR3 contains 16 residues. Trimming took 4 bases from V and 6 from J, leaving 22 bases between them. The V gene's germline CDR1 is SNHLY and CDR2 FYNNEI. The CDR3, as DNA: TGTGCCAGCAGTGTGGAATCTAGTATGGGGGGATTCGAGCAGTACTTC. It is translated as CASSVESSMGGFEQYF.

The chain carries TRBV28 and TRBJ1-5; 11 bases map to TRBD1. CDR3 size: 15 residues. Trimming cost V 4 bases and J 8 bases; bases outside gene matches: 7. CDR1 and CDR2 (germline): MDHEN, SYDVKM. The CDR3 DNA reads as TGTGCCAGCAGTTCCCCCGGGACAGGGGGTAAGCCCCAGCATTTT. Protein sequence: CASSSPGTGGKPQHF. Looking up the rest from reference TRBV28 and TRBJ1-5 gives the full variable domain: DVKVTQSSRYLVKRTGEKVFLECVQDMDHENMFWYRQDPGLGLRLIYFSYDVKMKEKGDIPEGYSVSREKKERFSLILESASTNQTSMYLCASSSPGTGGKPQHFGDGTRLSIL.

The rearrangement joins TRBV28 to TRBJ1-5; D not certain. The V gene's germline CDR1 is MDHEN and CDR2 SYDVKM. This CDR3 has 12 amino acids. The V end was cut by 5 bases, the J end by 5 bases, with 7 bases between. CDR3 sequence (DNA): TGTGCCAGCAGTCCCATAGATCAGCCCCAGCATTTT. Its translation is CASSPIDQPQHF.

This clone was recorded only once. The chain recombines TRBV5-6 with TRBJ1-2, with a tentative D call TRBD1 (5 bases). V gave up 4 bases and J gave up 0 bases, with 13 bases separating them. The V gene's germline CDR1 is SGHDT and CDR2 YYEEEE. This CDR3 contains 15 residues. The CDR3 region is CASSIPGLANYGYTF. In DNA, the CDR3 is TGTGCCAGCAGCATTCCGGGACTAGCTAACTATGGCTACACCTTC.

This rearrangement joins TRBV28 to TRBJ2-5; TRBD2 matches 11 bases. With the DNA end fitting TRBJ2-7 better, the J assignment may be wrong. The CDR3 consists of 16 residues. Germline V gene sequence: CDR1 MDHEN, CDR2 SYDVKM. This CDR3 reads CASSLSGTSGTYEQYF. DNA for the CDR3: TGTGCCAGCAGTTTAAGCGGGACTAGCGGAACCTACGAGCAGTACTTC.

The chain employs TRBV7-9 and TRBJ1-1; 8 nucleotides align to TRBD1. The CDR3 extends over 14 amino acids. The V gene end was trimmed by 5 bases and the J gene end by 7 bases; junction bases not matched to a gene: 9. The germline gives CDR1 SEHNR, CDR2 FQNEAQ (reference sequence). Here the CDR3 reads CASSTWTGMSEAFF. Here the CDR3 DNA reads TGTGCCAGCAGCACCTGGACAGGGATGAGTGAAGCTTTCTTT. Looking up the rest from reference TRBV7-9 and TRBJ1-1 gives the full variable domain: DTGVSQNPRHKITKRGQNVTFRCDPISEHNRLYWYRQTLGQGPEFLTYFQNEAQLEKSRLLSDRFSAERPKGSFSTLEIQRTEQGDSAMYLCASSTWTGMSEAFFGQGTRLTVV.

The rearrangement joins TRBV28 to TRBJ1-2; TRBD1 matches at 8 bases. The CDR3 covers 16 residues. The V gene end was trimmed by 5 bases and the J gene end by 0 bases; junction bases not matched to a gene: 8. Germline V CDR1 and CDR2: MDHEN, SYDVKM. The CDR3 loop reads CASSPPQGAPNYGYTF. CDR3 nucleotides: TGTGCCAGCAGTCCCCCGCAGGGGGCTCCTAACTATGGCTACACCTTC.

The rearrangement joins TRBV5-1 to TRBJ2-1; D remains ambiguous. Germline V gene sequence: CDR1 SGHRS, CDR2 YFSETQ. The germline V and J ends were trimmed by 2 bases and 4 bases, with 13 bases remaining between them. CDR3 length: 15 amino acids. CDR3 loop: CASSFGSRLYNEQFF. The CDR3 region has the DNA TGCGCCAGCAGCTTCGGGTCCCGACTTTACAATGAGCAGTTCTTC.

This chain uses TRBV2 with TRBJ1-3; no definite D call. V shed 8 bases and J shed 2 bases, with 10 bases lying between them. Germline V gene data show CDR1 as SNHLY and CDR2 as FYNNEI. This CDR3 is 13 amino acids long. The CDR3: CASQYGTGNTIYF. The CDR3 region has the DNA TGTGCCAGCCAATACGGGACTGGAAACACCATATATTTT.

This clone was found a few times. V is TRBV28 and J is TRBJ2-7, with TRBD2 identical over 13 bases. The CDR3 has 16 amino acids. Germline CDR1 MDHEN, CDR2 SYDVKM. J was trimmed by 2 bases and V by 5 bases; bases with no gene match: 6. CDR3 nucleotides: TGTGCCAGCAGTCCCGGGACTAGCGGGACTCCCTACGAGCAGTACTTC. Protein sequence: CASSPGTSGTPYEQYF.

There are a few counts of this clone. This chain uses TRBV10-2 with TRBJ1-5, with 7 bases fitting TRBD1. The CDR3 runs 13 residues. The V gene's germline CDR1 is WSHSY and CDR2 SAAADI. V lost 6 bases, J lost 6 bases, and 5 bases stayed unmatched. The CDR3 is CASSQDRAQPQHF. The CDR3 nucleotides are TGCGCCAGCAGCCAAGACAGGGCTCAGCCCCAGCATTTT.

The rearrangement joins TRBV5-1 to TRBJ2-3, with D possibly being TRBD1 (5 bases). The CDR3 totals 16 residues. The V end was cut by 4 bases, the J end by 3 bases, with 18 bases between. Germline values: CDR1 SGHRS, CDR2 YFSETQ. CDR3 sequence (DNA): TGCGCCAGCAGCCTATACCCCCAGGGTCGGACAGATACGCAGTATTTT. Its translation: CASSLYPQGRTDTQYF.

The genes are TRBV28 and TRBJ1-1, with D uncertain. CDR3 length: 13 amino acids. Trimming removed 5 bases at V and 7 bases at J, with 14 bases between. Germline V gives CDR1 MDHEN, CDR2 SYDVKM. CDR3 DNA sequence: TGTGCCAGCAGTGAGATACCCCTCCGTGAAGCTTTCTTT. It yields the protein CASSEIPLREAFF. The variable domain in full, completed from reference TRBV28 and TRBJ1-1, reads DVKVTQSSRYLVKRTGEKVFLECVQDMDHENMFWYRQDPGLGLRLIYFSYDVKMKEKGDIPEGYSVSREKKERFSLILESASTNQTSMYLCASSEIPLREAFFGQGTRLTVV.

This clone was seen a handful of times. The rearrangement joins TRBV6-1 to TRBJ1-5; maybe TRBD1 (6 bases). The V end was cut by 6 bases, the J end by 9 bases, with 9 bases between. The CDR3 totals 11 residues. CDR1 and CDR2 from the germline V gene are MNHNS and SASEGT. The DNA for the CDR3 is TGTGCCAGCAGCGAGGACAGGCCCCAGCATTTT. Its protein product is CASSEDRPQHF.

The J gene is TRBJ2-7, the V gene TRBV10-3; the D is unclear. V was trimmed by 4 bases and J by 2 bases, leaving 12 bases between them. CDR1 ENHRY and CDR2 SYGVKD come from the germline V gene. CDR3 length equals 14 residues. CDR3 bases: TGTGCCATCAGTGCGACGGGCGCTGCCTACGAGCAGTACTTC. Protein: CAISATGAAYEQYF.

The chain carries TRBV2 and TRBJ2-5, with 7 bases aligning to TRBD2. This CDR3 spans 14 amino acids. The J segment lost 5 bases and the V segment lost 10 bases, leaving 13 bases of the junction unmatched. Germline CDR1 is SNHLY and CDR2 is FYNNEI. CDR3 in DNA: TGTGCCACCCAGAGGGGCGGGAGAGGGGAGACCCAGTACTTC. Its protein is CATQRGGRGETQYF.

This rearrangement joins TRBV6-6 to TRBJ2-1; 10 bases are a match to TRBD2. CDR1 is MNHNY, CDR2 SVGAGI, per germline (reference sequence). The V and J ends lost 6 bases and 4 bases, in that order; junction bases with no gene match: 3. The length of the CDR3 is 14 residues. The CDR3 sequence is CASRIAGGYNEQFF. The CDR3 DNA follows: TGTGCCAGCAGGATAGCGGGAGGTTACAATGAGCAGTTCTTC.

The CDR3, as DNA: TGCAGCGGTGATCGGACGGGCTACGAGCAGTACTTC. Protein product: CSGDRTGYEQYF. V and J are TRBV29-1 and TRBJ2-7; D is undetermined. This CDR3 is 12 amino acids long. Trimming pared 7 bases from V and 3 bases from J, leaving 13 bases between. Per the germline V gene, CDR1 is SQVTM and CDR2 is ANQGSEA.

This clone appeared a few times. One end of the junction is discordant with germline, which a read error may explain. The rearrangement uses TRBV7-7 and TRBJ2-5, with D perhaps matching TRBD2 (7 bases). The CDR3 spans 15 residues. CDR1 SSHAT and CDR2 FNYEAQ come from the germline V gene (reference sequence). CDR3 sequence: CASSRGRGIGETQYF. DNA for the CDR3: TGTGCTAGCAGCCGAGGGAGGGGGATTGGAGAGACCCAGTACTTC.